Below, 9 T cell receptor beta chains from the same sample are listed, as sequenced in a study of T cell repertoires in cytomegalovirus infection. MiXCR, applied by TCRdb to the reads, yields one record per CDR3 protein. The sample includes about 190,000 distinct CDR3 sequences, 28% of them seen just once. Sequencing was done on a sample of PBMCs. The source of these receptors is a human donor in good health (CMV status not recorded). Some clones in this sample may be carry-over from other donors' samples.

The chain has TRBV12-3 or TRBV12-4 and TRBJ1-2; D unresolved. CDR3 length: 11 amino acids. The V end was cut by 5 bases, the J end by 4 bases, with 5 bases between. CDR3: CASSGFYGYTF. Here the CDR3 DNA reads TGTGCCAGCAGTGGTTTCTATGGCTACACCTTC.

The chain recombines TRBV29-1 with TRBJ1-2, with 7 bases lining up with TRBD1. The germline CDR1 and CDR2 sequences are SQVTM and ANQGSEA. The CDR3 runs 12 residues. The junction had 7 bases not matched to a gene; V was cut back by 6 bases and J by 6 bases. CDR3 region: CSVRQGQHGYTF. CDR3 sequence (DNA): TGCAGCGTCCGACAGGGCCAGCATGGCTACACCTTC. The whole variable domain, filled in from reference TRBV29-1 and TRBJ1-2, reads SAVISQKPSRDICQRGTSLTIQCQVDSQVTMMFWYRQQPGQSLTLIATANQGSEATYESGFVIDKFPISRPNLTFSTLTVSNMSPEDSSIYLCSVRQGQHGYTFGSGTRLTVV.

Only a few counts were recorded for this clonotype. The chain employs TRBV20-1 and TRBJ1-1; D is perhaps TRBD1 (6 bases). The CDR3 is made up of 16 amino acids. The germline V gene encodes CDR1 DFQATT and CDR2 SNEGSKA (reference sequence). V dropped 6 bases and J dropped 0 bases, with 20 bases sitting between them. DNA for the CDR3: TGCAGTGCCAGACGGGTAGGGGGGGATATGAACACTGAAGCTTTCTTT. Residues: CSARRVGGDMNTEAFF.

V gene TRBV11-2 combines with J gene TRBJ2-2; TRBD1 is a possible D gene (5 bases). The CDR3 contains 15 residues. V lost 5 bases to trimming and J lost 7 bases, with 17 bases between them. In germline, CDR1 is SGHAT, CDR2 FQNNGV. CDR3 coding DNA: TGTGCCAGCAGCCATTTAGGAATAACAGGCGGGGAGCTGTTTTTT. Its translation: CASSHLGITGGELFF.

This clonotype was detected ten times or more. This chain uses TRBV12-3 or TRBV12-4 with TRBJ2-6, with TRBD1 identical over 7 bases. The CDR3 extends over 18 amino acids. The J segment lost 0 bases and the V segment lost 5 bases, leaving 10 bases of the junction unmatched. The CDR3 DNA sequence: TGTGCCAGCAGTAGGGACAGCCGAATTTCCTCTGGGGCCAACGTCCTGACTTTC. Translating gives CASSRDSRISSGANVLTF.

This clonotype was counted only a few times. The rearrangement uses TRBV14 and TRBJ2-1, with 7 bases fitting TRBD2. The CDR3 totals 14 residues. V lost 4 bases and J lost 7; bases outside the gene matches: 7. Germline values: CDR1 SGHDN, CDR2 FVKESK. CDR3 DNA: TGTGCCAGCAGCCCGAGCGGGACGGCGAATGAGCAGTTCTTC. It yields the protein CASSPSGTANEQFF.

The rearrangement links TRBV3-1 to TRBJ2-2; D is uncertain. Trimming shortened V by 3 bases and J by 6 bases, and 11 bases separated the two germline ends. The CDR3 contains 14 residues. Per germline, CDR1 LGHDT and CDR2 YNNKEL (reference sequence). CDR3 protein: CASSHSTAPGELFF. In nucleotides, the CDR3 is TGTGCCAGCAGCCACAGCACTGCGCCCGGGGAGCTGTTTTTT.

The V gene is TRBV11-2, the J gene TRBJ2-5; D is possibly TRBD2 (5 bases). Trimming left V 1 base short and J 4 bases short, with 7 bases between. From germline, CDR1 is SGHAT and CDR2 FQNNGV. The CDR3 has 13 amino acids. CDR3 protein: CASSLVARETQYF. CDR3 in DNA: TGTGCCAGCAGCTTAGTAGCGAGAGAGACCCAGTACTTC.

J is TRBJ1-1 and V is TRBV6-2 or TRBV6-3, with D hard to call. CDR3 size: 13 residues. Germline V gene sequence: CDR1 MNHEY, CDR2 SVGEGT. V was shortened by 6 bases and J by 7 bases, with 15 bases between the two germline ends. CDR3 nucleotides: TGTGCCAGCAGGGACCAGATATGGGGTGAAGCTTTCTTT. Translating gives CASRDQIWGEAFF.